This TCR beta chain was found in a study of cytomegalovirus exposure and HLA in healthy donors (dated by TCRdb to 2016 to 2017). Background on the whole study: According to an earlier analysis of a few hundred of the donors, roughly 180 million T cells yielded roughly 100 million unique TCR beta sequences and about 300 Gb of sequence data. Using immunosequencing, the study profiled T cell repertoires from about 610 subjects and related those repertoires to cytomegalovirus serostatus. In a later analysis, previously published TCR beta repertoires from some 640 donors were re-analyzed and high-resolution HLA genotyping was added so that TCR occurrence patterns could be studied. An earlier analysis of 587 of the donors used high-throughput TCR beta sequencing to judge whether each TCR beta V gene segment behaved as functional or pseudogenic. Typing coverage differed by locus: A, B, C, DRB1 and DQB1 were typed in roughly 620-630 donors, DQA1 in 522, DPA1 in approximately 610, and DPB1 in approximately 450. Both class I and class II loci were covered by HLA typing, at four-digit resolution. Donor age, sex, ethnicity and CMV serostatus were compiled together with the repertoire data. Among roughly 370 genotyped donors of the cohort, an average of about 240,000 unique TCR beta nucleotide sequences were sequenced per donor, roughly a sixth of them non-productive. About five DR-DQ haplotypes were treated as single units for association and clustering because of strong linkage in the cohort. In the later analysis, no new phenotypic data were used to find candidate immune exposures; instead, reliance was placed on TCR beta sequences and their occurrence across donors. The study aimed to test whether cataloging public T cell receptors could reveal signatures of past pathogen exposure. An early release that covered some 630 HLA-typed donors contained around 300 gigabases of sequencing data and 70 million to 100 million unique TCR sequences. High-throughput TCR immunosequencing, statistical association of individual TCRs with disease status, and machine learning were combined to predict cytomegalovirus infection status. All discovery cohort repertoires had been generated on a single sequencing platform. Of the roughly 410 genotyped donors, 75% to 85% were placed in the genetic ancestry cluster associated with self-reported Caucasian donors. In addition to the first cohort of around 670 subjects, a separate validation cohort of over 90 different subjects was used. Genome-wide SNP genotypes for about 55% of the roughly 670 donors were used in a later genetic analysis, which treated that subset as a discovery cohort.

The paper as a whole reports these results and caveats: A later analysis found that most CMV-associated TCR beta chains appeared HLA-restricted, with HLA associations seemingly driven largely by CMV exposure. The study gave a list of some 150 TCR beta chains associated with cytomegalovirus. In both the original and validation cohorts, the classifier was reported to diagnose cytomegalovirus status with high specificity and sensitivity. In this cohort, only TCR beta chains were sequenced, and detectable features were limited by the absence of alpha or paired-chain data. It was suggested by the authors that the approach could potentially be generalized to other disease states and immunological phenotypes. An earlier analysis of approximately 570 of the donors showed that most TCR beta V segments appeared in productive rearrangements either about 90% or about 30% of the time, which broadly matched IMGT annotations. In vitro tests confirmed that three of the cytomegalovirus-associated TCR beta chains recognize cytomegalovirus antigens. Specific HLA alleles were associated with roughly 17,000 TCR beta sequences at a false discovery rate of 0.05 in a later analysis. In a later analysis, HLA-associated TCR beta chains were found to be more clonally expanded and to have lower generation probabilities than equally common non-associated chains. Strong co-occurrence of HLA alleles, especially DR and DQ, made assigning TCR associations to individual alleles difficult. Linkage disequilibrium might explain the correlated functional status among segregating V segments, but an unknown experimental factor could not be excluded. A group of highly shared sequence variants was considered likely to be a technical artifact of the sequencing pipeline. The earlier analysis of about 600 of the donors excluded fewer than 20 rarely observed V segments, including chromosome 9 orphons, because counts were too low. In a later analysis, the rate of TCR association differed among HLA loci, with DRB1 alleles having the most associated TCRs and HLA-C alleles having the fewest. While some public TCRs were present in many individuals, most TCR sequences turned up only very rarely across donors. An association between a missense DCLRE1C variant and V-gene and J-gene trimming of TCR beta chains was found in a later genetic analysis and replicated in an independent cohort. According to a later genetic analysis, donors in an Asian-associated ancestry cluster had fewer N-insertions in productive TCRs than the approximately 650-donor mean. The 87-base-pair reads could not distinguish some IMGT-functional V segments, including TRBV6-2 and TRBV6-3, so those segments were excluded. Because HLA typing was missing for some donors at each locus, association tests included only the typed subset. Roughly uniform sequencing depth across donors was assumed in presence/absence analyses, although this assumption may not hold. Immune exposure information for the cohort was limited to CMV serostatus. A further reported finding was that TCR beta sequences accurately predicted the HLA-A and HLA-B alleles for most subjects in the first cohort. A later analysis reported that several top co-occurrence clusters appeared linked to parvovirus B19, influenza, CMV and Epstein-Barr virus.

In total, 500 to 700 healthy bone marrow donors made up the cohort. All cohort members were sampled while nominally healthy, although unrecorded immune exposures were likely present. The donor was CMV seronegative and belonged to the group of around 350 seronegative cohort members. A peripheral blood sample was provided by each donor, and peripheral blood mononuclear cells were used for TCR beta sequencing. The Qiagen DNeasy Blood Extraction Kit was used to extract genomic DNA from the blood cell samples. CDR1 and CDR2 (MNHEY, SVGAGI) derive from the germline V gene. V lost 0 bases and J lost 0 bases, and the count of bases not matched to a germline gene is 5. The CDR3 runs 16 amino acids, cysteine and phenylalanine included. Of all the DNA, just the CDR3 is kept, 48 bases in frame from base 1. This clone was seen just once. It has no known antigen specificity. No clone much larger than this one lies a single base away; base qualities are absent.

Receptor amplification or capture employed the immunoSEQ multiplex PCR assay. The multiplex PCR relied on a mix of 60 forward primers for TCR Vbeta segments and 13 reverse primers for TCR Jbeta segments. The CDR3 region of rearranged TCR beta genes was amplified from genomic DNA with a multiplex PCR assay. The amplified TCR beta libraries were sequenced on the Illumina HiSeq System as 87-base-pair reads. The study's processing was this. A later analysis tallied around 82 million unique TCR beta chains across the roughly 610 repertoires, and approximately 12 million of those chains were shared by two or more donors. Raw reads were error-corrected and collapsed into unique sequences by a nearest-neighbor algorithm in which closely related sequences were merged to remove PCR and sequencing errors. Alignment of CDR3 sequences to IMGT reference sequences was used to assign V, D and J gene segments. For a sequence to be retained, at least a six-nucleotide match to both a V gene segment and a J gene segment was required. A rearrangement counted as productive if the CDR3 had no stop codons and remained in frame with V and J, and every other rearrangement counted as non-productive. CDR3 was defined according to IMGT convention as the region running from the second conserved V-encoded cysteine to the conserved J-encoded phenylalanine. Sequences without an unambiguous match to a single V gene segment were excluded from the earlier analysis of a few hundred of the donors. An earlier analysis of 500 to 600 of the donors classified V segments as functional when productive rearrangements were above 56.7% and as segregating when the standard deviation between donors was above 5%. To diagnose cytomegalovirus status from the catalog of TCR beta chain sequences, a statistical classification framework was built. V and J gene assignment, in a later analysis, came from comparing TCR nucleotide sequences with IMGT/GENE-DB human TR gene sequences. Using the TCRdist pipeline, a later analysis assigned CDR3 sequences along with most-parsimonious VDJ recombination scenarios. In a later analysis, every TCR beta chain was defined by the combination of its CDR3 amino acid sequence and its V-gene family, and reads without a unique V-gene family were dropped. A later analysis removed 550 to 650 highly shared, low-generation-probability nucleotide sequences to deal with suspected cross-contamination and a sequencing artifact. In a later analysis, a clonal expansion index for each public chain was calculated from normalized within-repertoire ranks of inferred template counts. A later analysis computed generation probabilities with a VDJ recombination model fitted to out-of-frame rearrangements, and checked the results against IGoR. In a later analysis, TCR-TCR, TCR-HLA and TCR-CMV co-occurrence was scored with hypergeometric tests, and a repertoire-size bias correction was applied to TCR pairs. False discovery rates were estimated in a later analysis by permuting HLA or CMV assignments 20 times. In a later analysis, co-occurring TCRs were grouped with DBSCAN, and TCRdist sequence similarity was added when clustering was performed within HLA-allele-positive subsets. Repertoires with fewer than 30,000 or more than 120,000 public chains, plus five repertoires with anomalous nucleotide sharing, were excluded from co-occurrence clustering. TCRdb retrieved this table from immuneACCESS and kept in-frame rearrangements only. Not all clones are present; in checked studies, unresolved V genes account for under half, and no reason is known for the remainder. D and trimming come from the DNA, and the V and J calls and clone size come from that table. In all, the sample holds roughly 110,000 clones, and approximately 73% of those were seen once. Of the sample, 7.8% is held by the ten largest clones.

The sequenced sample was PBMCs. Here the chain combines TRBV6-5 and TRBJ2-7, with 7 junctional bases fitting TRBD1. This receptor was identified in a man younger than 45 in good health and CMV-seronegative. The CDR3 has the sequence CASSYSGWTGSYEQYF. The sequenced DNA is TGTGCCAGCAGTTACTCGGGTTGGACAGGCTCCTACGAGCAGTACTTC.